This T cell receptor (beta chain) emerged from a study of cytomegalovirus exposure and HLA in healthy donors (dated by TCRdb to about 2017). A note on the overall study: An earlier analysis of 550 to 700 of the donors reported 250 to 350 Gb of sequence data and roughly 100 million unique TCR beta sequences from around 200 million T cells. An early release that covered some 630 HLA-typed donors contained approximately 290 gigabases of sequencing data and around 85 million unique TCR sequences. Among the roughly 400 genotyped donors, 81% belonged to the genetic ancestry cluster associated with self-reported Caucasian donors. The study aimed to test whether signatures of past pathogen exposure could be identified by cataloging public T cell receptors. Using immunosequencing, the study profiled T cell repertoires from around 670 subjects and related those repertoires to cytomegalovirus serostatus. A separate validation cohort of more than 100 different subjects was used in addition to the 666-subject first cohort. The study combined high-throughput TCR immunosequencing, statistical association of individual TCRs with disease status, and machine learning to predict cytomegalovirus infection status. To study patterns of TCR occurrence, a later analysis re-analyzed previously published TCR beta repertoires from hundreds of donors and added high-resolution HLA genotyping. Rather than drawing on any new phenotypic data, the later analysis identified candidate immune exposures from TCR beta sequences and the way those sequences occurred across donors. In an earlier analysis of a few hundred of the donors, high-throughput TCR beta sequencing was used to judge whether each TCR beta V gene segment behaved as functional or pseudogenic. Alongside the repertoire data, information on donor age, sex, ethnicity and CMV serostatus was compiled. In a later genetic analysis, genome-wide SNP genotypes for about three fifths of the 666 donors were used, and that subset was treated as a discovery cohort. All discovery cohort repertoires had been generated on a single sequencing platform. HLA typing covered class I and class II loci at four-digit resolution. The number of donors typed differed by locus, with roughly 620-630 for A, B, C, DRB1 and DQB1, around 520 for DQA1, 600 to 610 for DPA1, and approximately 470 for DPB1. Several DR-DQ haplotypes were handled as single units for association and clustering because linkage in the cohort was strong. Across around 400 genotyped donors of the cohort, an average of about 200,000 unique TCR beta nucleotide sequences per donor were sequenced, and roughly 20% of those sequences were non-productive. What the authors observed across the whole study: Correlated functional status among segregating V segments might reflect linkage disequilibrium, but an unknown experimental factor could not be ruled out. According to a later genetic analysis, donors in an Asian-associated ancestry cluster had fewer N-insertions in productive TCRs than the roughly 670-donor mean. In this cohort, only TCR beta chains were sequenced, and detectable features were limited by the absence of alpha or paired-chain data. In both the original and validation cohorts, the classifier was reported to diagnose cytomegalovirus status with high specificity and sensitivity. Three of the identified cytomegalovirus-associated TCR beta chains were confirmed in vitro to be specific for cytomegalovirus antigens. The earlier analysis of around 600 of the donors excluded 15 to 20 rarely observed V segments, including chromosome 9 orphons, because counts were too low. It was suggested by the authors that the approach could potentially be generalized to other disease states and immunological phenotypes. V-gene and J-gene trimming of TCR beta chains was associated with a missense DCLRE1C variant in a later genetic analysis, and the association was replicated in an independent cohort. The only immune exposure information available for the cohort was CMV serostatus. Several of the top co-occurrence clusters appeared to be linked to parvovirus B19, influenza, CMV and Epstein-Barr virus, according to a later analysis. Most CMV-associated TCR beta chains appeared to be HLA-restricted in a later analysis, and the HLA associations seemed to be driven largely by CMV exposure. Most TCR sequences were observed very rarely across donors, whereas some public TCRs were present in many individuals. The study listed 164 TCR beta chains as associated with cytomegalovirus. When HLA alleles, especially DR and DQ, strongly co-occurred, attributing TCR associations to individual alleles was difficult. In a later analysis, HLA-associated TCR beta chains showed more clonal expansion and lower generation probabilities than non-associated chains that were equally common. Broadly in line with IMGT annotations, most TCR beta V segments showed up in productive rearrangements about 90% or about 30% of the time in an earlier analysis of 587 of the donors. Some IMGT-functional V segments, including TRBV6-2 and TRBV6-3, could not be distinguished by the 87-base-pair reads and were therefore excluded. A further reported finding was that TCR beta sequences accurately predicted the HLA-A and HLA-B alleles for most subjects in the first cohort. At a false discovery rate of 0.05, a later analysis linked 16,951 TCR beta sequences to specific HLA alleles. A cluster of highly shared sequence variants was judged likely to represent a technical artifact of the sequencing pipeline. Sequencing depth was assumed to be roughly uniform across donors in the presence/absence analyses, though that assumption may not hold. In a later analysis, the rate of TCR association differed among HLA loci, with DRB1 alleles having the most associated TCRs and HLA-C alleles having the fewest. Because some donors lacked HLA typing at each locus, the association tests relied only on the typed subset.

Remarks on this clone: Its recognized antigen is unknown. No clone much larger than this one lies a single base away; base qualities are absent.

The germline V gene encodes CDR1 MDHEN and CDR2 SYDVKM. V is pared back by 8 bases and J by 5 bases, with 16 bases lying between the germline termini. There are 13 amino acids in the CDR3, from cysteine to phenylalanine inclusive. CDR3 DNA is the only sequence kept; it has 39 bases, read in frame from the first base. The cohort was made up of about 670 healthy bone marrow donors. All cohort members were sampled while nominally healthy, although unrecorded immune exposures were likely present. The donor tested CMV seropositive and was one of the 289 seropositive cohort members. A peripheral blood sample was collected from each donor, and TCR beta sequencing was performed on peripheral blood mononuclear cells. The Qiagen DNeasy Blood Extraction Kit was used to extract genomic DNA from the blood cell samples. Library construction relied on the immunoSEQ multiplex PCR assay. For the multiplex PCR, a mixture combining 60 forward primers for TCR Vbeta segments and 13 reverse primers for TCR Jbeta segments was used. A multiplex PCR assay on genomic DNA amplified the CDR3 region of rearranged TCR beta genes. Amplified TCR beta libraries were sequenced as 87-base-pair reads on the Illumina HiSeq System. Turning to the authors' computational methods: A later analysis tallied 75 million to 95 million unique TCR beta chains across the 660 or so repertoires, and approximately 12 million of those chains were shared by two or more donors. To remove PCR and sequencing errors, raw reads were error-corrected and collapsed into unique sequences using a nearest-neighbor algorithm that merged closely related sequences. CDR3 sequences were aligned to IMGT reference sequences to assign V, D and J gene segments. Each retained sequence needed at least a six-nucleotide match to both a V gene segment and a J gene segment. Rearrangements were classified as productive when the CDR3 lacked stop codons and remained in frame with V and J, and all other rearrangements were classified as non-productive. CDR3 was defined by IMGT convention, running from the second conserved V-encoded cysteine to the conserved J-encoded phenylalanine. The earlier analysis of about 560 of the donors excluded any sequence lacking an unambiguous match to a single V gene segment. An earlier analysis of a few hundred of the donors called V segments functional above 56.7% productive rearrangements and segregating when the between-donor standard deviation exceeded 5%. A statistical classification framework was built to diagnose cytomegalovirus status from the catalog of TCR beta chain sequences. A later analysis assigned V and J genes by comparing TCR nucleotide sequences with IMGT/GENE-DB human TR gene sequences. A later analysis assigned CDR3 sequences and most-parsimonious VDJ recombination scenarios with the TCRdist pipeline. A later analysis defined each TCR beta chain by its CDR3 amino acid sequence plus V-gene family, and excluded reads lacking a unique V-gene family. As a way to deal with suspected cross-contamination and a sequencing artifact, a later analysis dropped hundreds of nucleotide sequences that were highly shared and had low generation probability. For each public chain, a later analysis derived a clonal expansion index from normalized ranks of inferred template counts within each repertoire. In a later analysis, generation probabilities were computed using a VDJ recombination model fitted to out-of-frame rearrangements, and the results were checked against IGoR. In a later analysis, TCR-TCR, TCR-HLA and TCR-CMV co-occurrence was scored with hypergeometric tests, and a repertoire-size bias correction was applied to TCR pairs. To estimate false discovery rates, a later analysis permuted the HLA or CMV assignments 20 times. In a later analysis, co-occurring TCRs were grouped with DBSCAN, and TCRdist sequence similarity was added when clustering was performed within HLA-allele-positive subsets. Co-occurrence clustering excluded repertoires with fewer than 30,000 or more than 120,000 public chains, plus five with anomalous nucleotide sharing. TCRdb holds this immuneACCESS table with in-frame rearrangements only. Some clones are missing; in checked studies, unresolved V genes explain under half, and the rest has no known cause. The D gene and trimming were derived from the DNA, and the V and J assignments and clone size from that table. The sample contains 90,000 to 150,000 clones, over 8.5% of them found a single time. 5% to 6.5% of the sample is held by the ten biggest clonotypes.

Sequencing was done on a sample of PBMCs. The chain joins TRBV28 to TRBJ2-7, and TRBD2 may be the D gene, going by 5 matching bases. The sequence derives from a woman between 40 and 55 years old in good health and CMV-seropositive. Here the CDR3 is given as CASGGGLDNEQYF. Read as DNA, the sequence is TGTGCCAGCGGAGGCGGGCTAGACAACGAGCAGTACTTC. The full variable domain, completed from the reference TRBV28 and TRBJ2-7 proteins outside the CDR3, reads DVKVTQSSRYLVKRTGEKVFLECVQDMDHENMFWYRQDPGLGLRLIYFSYDVKMKEKGDIPEGYSVSREKKERFSLILESASTNQTSMYLCASGGGLDNEQYFGPGTRLTVT.